This T cell receptor (beta chain) was sequenced for a study of T cell changes during pregnancy in multiple sclerosis. TCRdb's table, derived via immunoSEQ multiplex PCR, lists solely in-frame clones and lacks some. This table holds under 75,000 clones, around 90% found once. Germline trimming cut 2 bases from V and 4 bases from J; bases unmatched to any gene: 5. This CDR3 comprises 16 residues. Per germline, CDR1 MDHEN and CDR2 SYDVKM. The TCR originated in a female donor in good health, enrolled as a control in a pregnancy study. The gene calls are TRBV28 and TRBJ2-2, with 9 bases fitting TRBD1. The source material was CD4+ T cells from peripheral blood mononuclear cells, sampled after pregnancy. CDR3 sequence: CASSLTGGAGTGELFF. The CDR3 bases are TGTGCCAGCAGTTTAACAGGGGGCGCGGGCACCGGGGAGCTGTTTTTT.